A selection of T cell receptor beta chains follows, all from one sample in a study of T cells in Graves' hyperthyroidism and ophthalmopathy. One entry per CDR3 protein results from TCRdb running MiXCR on the multiplex PCR reads. The sample includes a few hundred thousand distinct CDR3 sequences, 15% to 20% of them seen just once. The sequenced sample was blood. The receptors stem from a man aged 35-49 years with Graves' hyperthyroidism. Each CDR3 is given with its conserved first and last residue. A D gene is named only where the DNA matches it firmly. Expanded clones get a size class; other rows say once, few or many, or leave the size out.

-	TRBV4-3	-	TRBJ2-3	CASSQASGGYTQYF	TGCGCCAGCAGCCAAGCCTCAGGGGGGTATACGCAGTATTTT
many	TRBV20-1	-	TRBJ1-2	CSARDLDIGYTF	TGCAGTGCTAGAGATCTGGACATTGGCTACACCTTC
many	TRBV7-9	-	TRBJ1-1	CASSPLGINTEAFF	TGTGCCAGCAGTCCCTTGGGCATAAACACTGAAGCTTTCTTT
-	TRBV30	TRBD1	TRBJ2-3	CAYTPATGHRDTQYF	TGTGCCTACACGCCCGCGACAGGGCACAGAGATACGCAGTATTTT
many	TRBV19	-	TRBJ1-1	CACKGPGLNTEAFF	TGTGCCTGTAAGGGACCAGGGTTGAACACTGAAGCTTTCTTT
-	TRBV5-1	-	TRBJ1-6	CASSPNPGDNSPLHF	TGCGCCAGCAGCCCTAATCCTGGGGATAATTCACCCCTCCACTTT
many	TRBV5-6	TRBD2	TRBJ2-1	CASSLGLAARLNEQFF	TGTGCCAGCAGCTTGGGACTAGCGGCGAGACTCAATGAGCAGTTCTTC
-	TRBV11-1	TRBD1	TRBJ1-6	CASSRGQGGKDSPLHF	TGTGCCAGCAGCCGAGGACAGGGAGGCAAAGATTCACCCCTCCACTTT
-	TRBV12-3/TRBV12-4	TRBD1	TRBJ1-2	CASSLVGQGVDGYTF	TGTGCCAGCAGTTTAGTGGGACAGGGGGTGGATGGCTACACCTTC
few	TRBV5-5	TRBD1	TRBJ2-3	CASSLEQGPDTQYF	TGTGCCAGCAGCTTGGAACAGGGGCCCGATACGCAGTATTTT
many	TRBV6-2/TRBV6-3	-	TRBJ2-5	CASSYSILETQYF	TGTGCCAGCAGTTACTCGATCTTAGAGACCCAGTACTTC
many	TRBV5-1	-	TRBJ2-5	CASRRGSQETQYF	TGCGCCAGCAGACGGGGGTCGCAAGAGACCCAGTACTTC
many	TRBV20-1	TRBD1	TRBJ1-4	CSARRGQGNEKLFF	TGCAGTGCTAGACGGGGACAGGGGAACGAAAAACTGTTTTTT
few	TRBV7-9	-	TRBJ2-7	CATESYEQYF	TGTGCCACCGAGTCGTACGAGCAGTACTTC
many	TRBV15	-	TRBJ2-5	CATSGQGLKETQYF	TGTGCCACCAGCGGCCAGGGGTTAAAAGAGACCCAGTACTTC
many	TRBV5-1	-	TRBJ2-3	CASSLVGLGTDTQYF	TGCGCCAGCAGCTTGGTCGGGTTGGGCACAGATACGCAGTATTTT
-	TRBV7-2	TRBD2	TRBJ2-5	CASSLGGGPETQYF	TGTGCCAGCAGCCTTGGGGGGGGACCGGAGACCCAGTACTTC
-	TRBV28	-	TRBJ1-5	CASTWGDQPQHF	TGTGCCAGCACGTGGGGTGACCAGCCCCAGCATTTT
-	TRBV4-3	-	TRBJ1-6	CASSQDWANNSPLHF	TGCGCCAGCAGCCAAGATTGGGCAAATAATTCACCCCTCCACTTT
many	TRBV4-1	TRBD1	TRBJ1-2	CASSQAGTAYGYTF	TGCGCCAGCAGCCAGGCCGGGACAGCCTATGGCTACACCTTC
many	TRBV20-1	TRBD1	TRBJ2-5	CSASYRGLETQYF	TGCAGTGCTAGTTACAGGGGGCTGGAGACCCAGTACTTC
many	TRBV20-1	TRBD1	TRBJ1-5	CSAEDRGYSNQPQHF	TGCAGTGCTGAGGACAGGGGTTATAGCAATCAGCCCCAGCATTTT
few	TRBV28	-	TRBJ2-4	CASSRASGGFQYF	TGTGCCAGCAGTCGGGCCTCGGGGGGCTTTCAGTACTTC
-	TRBV15	TRBD1	TRBJ1-4	CATSPGGATNEKLFF	TGTGCCACCAGCCCAGGGGGAGCAACTAATGAAAAACTGTTTTTT
few	TRBV6-4	-	TRBJ2-3	CASSRQPTDTQYF	TGTGCCAGCAGCCGACAGCCGACAGATACGCAGTATTTT
many	TRBV4-2	-	TRBJ2-7	CASSQVERVNYEQYF	TGTGCCAGCAGCCAAGTCGAAAGGGTAAACTACGAGCAGTACTTC
-	TRBV7-9	-	TRBJ1-6	CASSDQGSNSPLHF	TGTGCCAGCAGCGACCAGGGGAGTAATTCACCCCTCCACTTT
-	TRBV3-1	-	TRBJ2-1	CASSQGNVTVSSYNEQFF	TGCGCCAGCAGCCAAGGTAACGTGACAGTAAGCTCCTACAATGAGCAGTTCTTC
many	TRBV3-1	-	TRBJ2-2	CASSQGNLGYGELFF	TGTGCCAGCAGCCAAGGGAATCTAGGATACGGGGAGCTGTTTTTT
many	TRBV7-9	-	TRBJ1-2	CASSPELSNYGYTF	TGTGCCAGCAGCCCCGAGCTCTCTAACTATGGCTACACCTTC
many	TRBV11-1	-	TRBJ1-1	CASSTQGLGAFF	TGTGCCAGCAGCACACAGGGTCTAGGAGCTTTCTTT
many	TRBV28	TRBD1	TRBJ1-5	CASSPGEQGGNQPQHF	TGTGCCAGCAGCCCAGGGGAGCAGGGGGGCAATCAGCCCCAGCATTTT
-	TRBV24-1	-	TRBJ2-1	CATSQGKGYNEQFF	TGTGCCACCAGCCAGGGGAAGGGCTACAATGAGCAGTTCTTC
many	TRBV12-3/TRBV12-4	-	TRBJ2-5	CASSFGTQLETQYF	TGTGCCAGCAGTTTCGGGACTCAGCTGGAGACCCAGTACTTC
many	TRBV5-8	TRBD1	TRBJ1-1	CASSKGQGSLYTEAFF	TGTGCCAGCAGCAAGGGACAGGGGAGCCTATACACTGAAGCTTTCTTT
-	TRBV10-3	-	TRBJ1-2	CATGDRLVRYGYTF	TGTGCCACAGGAGACAGGCTGGTCCGCTATGGCTACACCTTC
many	TRBV20-1	TRBD2	TRBJ2-1	CSARDDGGLTEQFF	TGCAGTGCTAGAGATGACGGGGGGTTGACTGAGCAGTTCTTC
-	TRBV30	-	TRBJ1-1	CAWSPLAAEKAFF	TGTGCCTGGAGCCCGTTGGCCGCCGAAAAAGCTTTCTTT